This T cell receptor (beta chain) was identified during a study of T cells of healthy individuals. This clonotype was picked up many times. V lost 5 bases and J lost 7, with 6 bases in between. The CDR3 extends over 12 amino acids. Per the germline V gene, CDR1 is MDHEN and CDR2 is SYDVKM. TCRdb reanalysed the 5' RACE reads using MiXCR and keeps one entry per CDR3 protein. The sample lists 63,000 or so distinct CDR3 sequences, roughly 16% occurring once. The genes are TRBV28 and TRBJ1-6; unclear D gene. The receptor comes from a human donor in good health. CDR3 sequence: CASSGGNSPLHF. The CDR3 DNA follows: TGTGCCAGCAGTGGTGGGAATTCACCCCTCCACTTT.